The sequence of this T cell receptor beta chain was determined in a study of Graves' ophthalmopathy and Graves' hyperthyroidism. The V gene end was trimmed by 6 bases and the J gene end by 5 bases; junction bases not matched to a gene: 9. The CDR3 covers 15 residues. Germline CDR1 and CDR2: MDHEN and SYDVKM. RNA transcripts yielded amplified TCR beta CDR3 regions. HTBI-primed RT-PCR formed the first round, and a multiplex PCR formed the second. TCRdb called the multiplex PCR reads again in MiXCR, with one record for every CDR3 protein. The table lists hundreds of thousands of distinct CDR3 sequences, about a fifth of them singletons, with 7.1% in the top ten. Study outcomes and limitations: Using a 13-signature model, the authors split ophthalmopathy from stable hyperthyroidism, with 85% to 90% sensitivity and around 84% specificity. Blood repertoires reportedly contained most expanded thyroid clonotypes above 0.001 frequency.

Serum thyroxine and TRAb, along with clinical symptoms, thyroid ultrasound and orbital computed tomography, were what diagnosis relied on. Fresh peripheral blood (approximately 10 ml) yielded the PBMCs. The sample holds many counts of this clonotype. The antigen is not known. This chain links TRBV28 with TRBJ2-7; the match to TRBD2 covers 11 bases. The sample taken for sequencing was peripheral blood. This TCR was sampled from a woman aged 18-29 years with stable Graves' hyperthyroidism. Some clones in this sample may be carry-over from other donors' samples. CDR3 bases: TGTGCCAGCAGCCTCACTAGCGGGAGTGGCAACGAGCAGTACTTC. This encodes CASSLTSGSGNEQYF.